Each of the 28 T cell receptor beta chains below was sequenced from the same sample in a study of shared clonotypes between healthy human individuals. TCRdb keeps only in-frame clones here, not all; method: immunoSEQ multiplex PCR. The sample contains some 2.4 million clones, roughly 93% of which appear only once. The sequenced material came from naive CD4+ T cells from PBMCs. Subset reported: CD45RA+ positively selected. The receptors originated from a man younger than 35 in good health. Some clones in this sample may be carry-over from other donors' samples.

Of note for this clone: Distinct nucleotide sequences in the sample also encode this CDR3. The chain recombines TRBV6-5 with TRBJ2-3; maybe TRBD2 (6 bases). The CDR3 contains 13 residues. The germline CDR1 and CDR2 sequences are MNHEY and SVGAGI. V was trimmed by 5 bases and J by 4 bases, leaving 10 bases between them. The CDR3 spells CASSLPGADTQYF. CDR3 sequence (DNA): TGTGCCAGCAGTCTCCCGGGGGCAGATACGCAGTATTTT.

The J gene is TRBJ1-1, the V gene TRBV14, with D possibly matching TRBD1 (5 bases). The CDR3 loop spans 11 amino acids. V was trimmed by 8 bases and J by 11 bases, leaving 15 bases between them. Germline V gene sequence: CDR1 SGHDN, CDR2 FVKESK. CDR3 nucleotides: TGTGCCAGCGGCGGGGGAGGTGGGGCTTTCTTT. Translated, it gives CASGGGGGAFF.

The chain joins TRBV27 to TRBJ2-3, with 8 bases that match TRBD2. This CDR3 region has 17 residues. Germline lookup yields CDR1 MNHEY and CDR2 SMNVEV (reference sequence). Losses at the gene ends were 11 bases for V and 0 bases for J; bases not matched to a gene: 16. The CDR3, as DNA: TGTGCCTCCGGGGGCGGGAGGATGTTTTTGAGCACAGATACGCAGTATTTT. Its translation: CASGGGRMFLSTDTQYF.

The chain links TRBV7-9 to TRBJ2-6; the D gene is possibly TRBD1 (6 bases). Trimming stripped 6 bases from V and 1 base from J, with 10 bases between. The CDR3 contains 15 residues. The germline CDR1 and CDR2 sequences are SEHNR and FQNEAQ (reference sequence). The DNA of the CDR3 is TGTGCCAGCAGGGAGCAGGGGTCTGGGGCCAACGTCCTGACTTTC. It encodes CASREQGSGANVLTF.

J is TRBJ2-7 and V is TRBV29-1, with unresolved D. The CDR3 covers 18 residues. Deletions cut 0 bases from V and 2 bases from J, with 23 bases between. CDR1 is SQVTM, CDR2 ANQGSEA, per germline. CDR3 DNA: TGCAGCGTTGAAGAATTGGTTGGCTTGCGGAGACCAACCTACGAGCAGTACTTC. Its translation: CSVEELVGLRRPTYEQYF.

The chain joins TRBV5-1 to TRBJ1-1; weak D call: TRBD1 (6 bases). Germline loops: CDR1 SGHRS, CDR2 YFSETQ. V lost 0 bases and J lost 2, with 14 bases in between. The CDR3 covers 16 residues. The chain's CDR3 is CASSLVAGASNTEAFF. The CDR3 coding sequence is TGCGCCAGCAGCTTGGTTGCAGGGGCGTCAAACACTGAAGCTTTCTTT.

V usage is TRBV30 and J usage is TRBJ1-4, with unresolved D. The CDR3 contains 13 residues. V was shortened by 4 bases and J by 4 bases, with 10 bases between the two germline ends. Germline loops: CDR1 GTSNPN, CDR2 SVGIG (reference sequence). CDR3 region: CAWNSGINEKLFF. DNA for the CDR3: TGTGCCTGGAATTCCGGGATTAATGAAAAACTGTTTTTT. Based on the CDR3 plus reference TRBV30 and TRBJ1-4, the full variable domain is SQTIHQWPATLVQPVGSPLSLECTVEGTSNPNLYWYRQAAGRGLQLLFYSVGIGQISSEVPQNLSASRPQDRQFILSSKKLLLSDSGFYLCAWNSGINEKLFFGSGTQLSVL.

The chain has TRBV6-5 and TRBJ1-4; the D is unclear. Trimming stripped 1 base from V and 7 bases from J, with 10 bases between. The CDR3 loop spans 14 amino acids. CDR1 is MNHEY, CDR2 SVGAGI, per germline. The CDR3 region is CASSYFLVAEKLFF. The CDR3 DNA follows: TGTGCCAGCAGTTACTTTTTGGTTGCTGAAAAACTGTTTTTT.

The CDR3 DNA is TGTGCCAGCAGTTTATCGACAATGACCGAAGAGACCCAGTACTTC. This codes for CASSLSTMTEETQYF. This chain connects TRBV27 to TRBJ2-5; D is unresolved. Trimming cost V 0 bases and J 3 bases, with 11 bases left between them. From germline, CDR1 is MNHEY and CDR2 SMNVEV (reference sequence). CDR3 length: 15 amino acids.

The CDR3, as DNA: TGTGCCAGCAGCGTAGACACTAGGCACACCGGGGAGCTGTTTTTT. It specifies CASSVDTRHTGELFF. The chain carries TRBV9 and TRBJ2-2; a possible D gene is TRBD2 (5 bases). The CDR3 runs to 15 residues. The V end lost 0 bases, the J end lost 3 bases, and 9 bases lay between the germline ends. Per germline, CDR1 SGDLS and CDR2 YYNGEE.

A remark on this clone: Other DNA sequences in the same sample also yield this CDR3. V gene TRBV10-3 combines with J gene TRBJ2-7; D unresolved. The CDR3 covers 12 residues. Germline V gene sequence: CDR1 ENHRY, CDR2 SYGVKD. The V and J ends lost 4 bases and 2 bases respectively, with 6 bases between them. CDR3: CAISGTAYEQYF. DNA for the CDR3: TGTGCCATCAGTGGCACAGCCTACGAGCAGTACTTC.

Worth noting for this clone: This CDR3 is also generated by other DNA sequences in the sample. The chain is built from TRBV28 and TRBJ2-1; D is unresolved. This CDR3 spans 12 amino acids. Per germline, CDR1 MDHEN and CDR2 SYDVKM. V was clipped by 3 bases and J by 6 bases, with 6 bases between them. CDR3: CASSLISNEQFF. Here the CDR3 DNA reads TGTGCCAGCAGTTTGATAAGCAATGAGCAGTTCTTC.

The gene calls are TRBV5-1 and TRBJ2-7; the D gene is possibly TRBD1 (6 bases). The CDR3 totals 13 residues. Deletions cut 4 bases from V and 3 bases from J, with 11 bases between. The germline gives CDR1 SGHRS, CDR2 YFSETQ. The CDR3 protein is CASSIQGYYEQYF. In DNA, the CDR3 is TGCGCCAGCAGCATACAGGGTTACTACGAGCAGTACTTC.

The chain joins TRBV6-6 to TRBJ2-7; D is undetermined. Deletions cut 2 bases from V and 0 bases from J, with 8 bases between. CDR1 is MNHNY, CDR2 SVGAGI, per germline (reference sequence). This CDR3 contains 14 residues. The CDR3 region is CASSYGPSSYEQYF. The CDR3 nucleotides are TGTGCCAGCAGTTACGGGCCGAGCTCCTACGAGCAGTACTTC.

Notes on this clone: The sample contains more than one DNA sequence encoding this CDR3. The rearrangement links TRBV9 to TRBJ2-5; 8 nucleotides agree with TRBD2. The CDR3 runs 16 residues. CDR1 is SGDLS, CDR2 YYNGEE, per germline. Trimming took 0 bases from V and 2 from J; bases not matched to a gene: 6. CDR3 region: CASSVGPAGGQETQYF. The CDR3 DNA reads as TGTGCCAGCAGCGTAGGACCGGCGGGGGGACAAGAGACCCAGTACTTC.

As for this clone: Other DNA sequences of this sample code for an identical CDR3. The chain couples TRBV7-2 to TRBJ2-1, with a weak D call TRBD2 (5 bases). The CDR3 runs 13 residues. Germline V CDR1 and CDR2: SGHTA, FQGNSA. The V end was cut by 4 bases, the J end by 8 bases, with 12 bases between. The CDR3 sequence: CASSSRTGDEQFF. The CDR3 DNA is TGTGCCAGCAGCTCCCGGACTGGGGATGAGCAGTTCTTC.

The V gene is TRBV4-1, the J gene TRBJ2-2; D gene ambiguous. Germline CDR1 and CDR2: MGHRA and YSYEKL. Trimming removed 2 bases from V and 9 bases from J, with 10 bases in between. The CDR3 is 13 residues long. CDR3 sequence: CASSQPTFRELFF. The CDR3 bases are TGCGCCAGCAGCCAACCCACCTTCCGGGAGCTGTTTTTT.

This rearrangement joins TRBV2 to TRBJ2-3, with 14 bases lining up with TRBD2. J was trimmed by 0 bases and V by 9 bases; bases with no gene match: 14. The V gene's germline CDR1 is SNHLY and CDR2 FYNNEI. This CDR3 has 19 residues. CDR3 coding DNA: TGTGCCAGTGGGGCTCGAAGACTAGCGGGAGGGACTAGCACAGATACGCAGTATTTT. This encodes CASGARRLAGGTSTDTQYF. The whole variable domain, filled in from reference TRBV2 and TRBJ2-3, reads EPEVTQTPSHQVTQMGQEVILRCVPISNHLYFYWYRQILGQKVEFLVSFYNNEISEKSEIFDDQFSVERPDGSNFTLKIRSTKLEDSAMYFCASGARRLAGGTSTDTQYFGPGTRLTVL.

This clone was picked up one time. The rearrangement joins TRBV5-1 to TRBJ2-5; the D is unclear. CDR1 is SGHRS, CDR2 YFSETQ, per germline. The V and J ends lost 4 bases and 5 bases respectively, with 12 bases between them. This CDR3 has 13 amino acids. This chain's CDR3 is CASSDPTGETQYF. CDR3 nucleotides: TGCGCCAGCAGCGACCCCACGGGTGAGACCCAGTACTTC.

This clone was observed a single time. The rearrangement uses TRBV7-2 and TRBJ1-4, with TRBD1 matching 7 bases. With 5 bases clipped from V and 3 bases from J, the junction kept 6 bases outside the gene matches. The CDR3 is made up of 15 amino acids. Germline assignment: CDR1 SGHTA and CDR2 FQGNSA. This CDR3 is CASSQGDSSNEKLFF. The CDR3 DNA sequence: TGTGCCAGCAGCCAAGGGGACAGCTCTAATGAAAAACTGTTTTTT.

CDR3 bases: TGCGCCAGCAGTAGTAAGGGAACGCGCCCCTCCTACGAGCAGTACTTC. Its protein product is CASSSKGTRPSYEQYF. V is TRBV10-2 and J is TRBJ2-7; D is unresolved. Germline lookup yields CDR1 WSHSY and CDR2 SAAADI. There are 16 residues in the CDR3. The V gene lost 5 bases and the J gene lost 0 bases, with 17 bases spanning the gap.

The chain recombines TRBV27 with TRBJ2-1; D not certain. The germline V gene has CDR1 MNHEY and CDR2 SMNVEV (reference sequence). Between the trimmed V and J ends, which lost 8 bases and 9 bases, there was a span of 11 bases. This CDR3 is built from 11 residues. This CDR3 reads CASASMREQFF. The CDR3 nucleotides read TGTGCCAGCGCCTCTATGCGTGAGCAGTTCTTC.

The chain has TRBV19 and TRBJ2-3, with a tentative D call TRBD2 (6 bases). The CDR3 is 14 amino acids. The V and J ends lost 3 bases and 7 bases respectively, with 14 bases between them. The germline V gene has CDR1 LNHDA and CDR2 SQIVND (reference sequence). The CDR3 DNA reads TGTGCCAGTAGTATCCCCGGGAGTCTAAATACGCAGTATTTT. Protein product: CASSIPGSLNTQYF.

This chain joins TRBV5-4 and TRBJ2-7; 9 positions agree with TRBD1. The J segment lost 3 bases and the V segment lost 3 bases, leaving 7 bases of the junction unmatched. Looked up from germline, CDR1 is SGHNT and CDR2 is YYREEE (reference sequence). The CDR3 length is 15 residues. CDR3 coding DNA: TGTGCCAGCAGCTGGGAGAGGGACAGGGACTACGAGCAGTACTTC. It is translated as CASSWERDRDYEQYF. Looking up the rest from reference TRBV5-4 and TRBJ2-7 gives the full variable domain: ETGVTQSPTHLIKTRGQQVTLRCSSQSGHNTVSWYQQALGQGPQFIFQYYREEENGRGNFPPRFSGLQFPNYSSELNVNALELDDSALYLCASSWERDRDYEQYFGPGTRLTVT.

The chain has TRBV6-1 and TRBJ2-3; no reliable D call. The CDR3 has 12 amino acids. Germline V gene sequence: CDR1 MNHNS, CDR2 SASEGT. V was shortened by 1 base and J by 10 bases, with 9 bases between the two germline ends. In nucleotides, the CDR3 is TGTGCCAGCAGTGAAGGGACCTACTCGCAGTATTTT. Protein: CASSEGTYSQYF.

V is TRBV7-6 and J is TRBJ1-1, with D unresolved. The CDR3 is 15 amino acids. Germline loops: CDR1 SGHVS, CDR2 FNYEAQ. Trimming removed 4 bases from V and 0 bases from J, with 12 bases in between. The CDR3 sequence: CASSSRAPMNTEAFF. The CDR3 nucleotides read TGTGCCAGCAGCTCGCGGGCGCCCATGAACACTGAAGCTTTCTTT.

J is TRBJ1-1 and V is TRBV9; TRBD1 agrees at 7 bases. Germline CDR1 SGDLS, CDR2 YYNGEE. CDR3 size: 15 residues. J was trimmed by 3 bases and V by 4 bases; bases with no gene match: 9. CDR3 DNA sequence: TGTGCCAGCAGCCCACGACAGGGAGGAGACACTGAAGCTTTCTTT. This codes for CASSPRQGGDTEAFF.

The chain combines TRBV28 with TRBJ2-7; 8 nucleotides line up with TRBD1. The length of the CDR3 is 15 residues. Germline-derived CDR1 and CDR2 are MDHEN and SYDVKM. Trimming at V came to 6 bases and at J to 1 base, leaving 8 bases not matched to a gene. CDR3 residues: CASSNRDRRSYEQYF. CDR3 bases: TGTGCCAGCAGCAACCGGGACAGGAGGTCCTACGAGCAGTACTTC. The complete variable domain, with remaining parts taken from reference TRBV28 and TRBJ2-7, reads DVKVTQSSRYLVKRTGEKVFLECVQDMDHENMFWYRQDPGLGLRLIYFSYDVKMKEKGDIPEGYSVSREKKERFSLILESASTNQTSMYLCASSNRDRRSYEQYFGPGTRLTVT.